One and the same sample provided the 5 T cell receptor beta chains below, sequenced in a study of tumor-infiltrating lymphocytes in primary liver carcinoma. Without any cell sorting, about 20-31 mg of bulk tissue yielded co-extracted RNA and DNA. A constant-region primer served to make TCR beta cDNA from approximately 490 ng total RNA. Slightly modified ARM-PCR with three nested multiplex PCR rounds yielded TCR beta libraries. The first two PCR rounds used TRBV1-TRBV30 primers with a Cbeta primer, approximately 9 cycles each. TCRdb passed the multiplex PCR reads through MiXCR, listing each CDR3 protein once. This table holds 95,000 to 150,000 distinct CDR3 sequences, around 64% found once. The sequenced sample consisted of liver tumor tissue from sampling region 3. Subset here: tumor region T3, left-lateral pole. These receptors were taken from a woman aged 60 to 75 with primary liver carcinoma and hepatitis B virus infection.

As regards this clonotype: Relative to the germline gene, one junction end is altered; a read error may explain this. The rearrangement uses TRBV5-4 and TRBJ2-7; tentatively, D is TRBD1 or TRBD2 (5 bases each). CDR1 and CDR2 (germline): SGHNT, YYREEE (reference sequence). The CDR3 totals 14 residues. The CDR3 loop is CATSLGGGAYEQYF. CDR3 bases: TGTGCCACCAGCCTGGGTGGGGGAGCCTACGAGCAGTACTTC. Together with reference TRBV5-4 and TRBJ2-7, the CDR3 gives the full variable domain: ETGVTQSPTHLIKTRGQQVTLRCSSQSGHNTVSWYQQALGQGPQFIFQYYREEENGRGNFPPRFSGLQFPNYSSELNVNALELDDSALYLCATSLGGGAYEQYFGPGTRLTVT.

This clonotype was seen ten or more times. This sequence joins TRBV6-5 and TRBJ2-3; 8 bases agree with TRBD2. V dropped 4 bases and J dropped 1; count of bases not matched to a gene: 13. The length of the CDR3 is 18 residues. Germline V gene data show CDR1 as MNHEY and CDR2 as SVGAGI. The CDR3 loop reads CASSSSRAGGLGTDTQYF. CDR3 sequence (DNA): TGTGCCAGCAGTTCCTCTCGTGCGGGAGGCCTCGGCACAGATACGCAGTATTTT.

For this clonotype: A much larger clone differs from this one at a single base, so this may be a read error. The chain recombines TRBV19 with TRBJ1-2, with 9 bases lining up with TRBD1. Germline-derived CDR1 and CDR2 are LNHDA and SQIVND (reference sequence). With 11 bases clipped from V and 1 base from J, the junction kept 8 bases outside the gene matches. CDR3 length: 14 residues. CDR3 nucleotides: TGTGCCGGTACCACGACAGGGGGTAACTATGGCTACACCTTC. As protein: CAGTTTGGNYGYTF. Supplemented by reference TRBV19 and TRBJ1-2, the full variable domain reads DGGITQSPKYLFRKEGQNVTLSCEQNLNHDAMYWYRQDPGQGLRLIYYSQIVNDFQKGDIAEGYSVSREKKESFPLTVTSAQKNPTAFYLCAGTTTGGNYGYTFGSGTRLTVV.

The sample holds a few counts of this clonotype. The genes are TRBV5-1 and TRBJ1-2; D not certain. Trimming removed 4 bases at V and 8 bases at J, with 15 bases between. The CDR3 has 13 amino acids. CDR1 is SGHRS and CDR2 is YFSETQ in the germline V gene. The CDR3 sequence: CASSPVRQDGYTF. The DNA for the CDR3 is TGCGCCAGCAGCCCTGTGCGACAAGACGGCTACACCTTC.

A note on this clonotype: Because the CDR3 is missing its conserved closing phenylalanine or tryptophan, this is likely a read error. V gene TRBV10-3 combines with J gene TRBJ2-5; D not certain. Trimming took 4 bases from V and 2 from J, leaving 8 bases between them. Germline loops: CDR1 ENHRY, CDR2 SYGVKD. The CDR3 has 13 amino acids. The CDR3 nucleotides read TGTGCCATCAGTGTTCCGTTACAAGAGACCCAGTACCTC. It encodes CAISVPLQETQYL.